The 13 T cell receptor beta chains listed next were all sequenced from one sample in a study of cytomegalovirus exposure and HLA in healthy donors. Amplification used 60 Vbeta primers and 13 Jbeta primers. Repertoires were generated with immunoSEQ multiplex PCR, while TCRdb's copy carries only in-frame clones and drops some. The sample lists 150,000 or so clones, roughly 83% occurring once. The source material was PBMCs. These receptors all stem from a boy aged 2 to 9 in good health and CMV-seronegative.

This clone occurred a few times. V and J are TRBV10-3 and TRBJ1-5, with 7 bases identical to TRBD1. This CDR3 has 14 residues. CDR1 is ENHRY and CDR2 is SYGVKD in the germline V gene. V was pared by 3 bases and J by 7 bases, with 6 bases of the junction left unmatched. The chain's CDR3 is CAISDPTGSQPQHF. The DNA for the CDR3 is TGTGCCATCAGTGACCCGACAGGGTCACAGCCCCAGCATTTT.

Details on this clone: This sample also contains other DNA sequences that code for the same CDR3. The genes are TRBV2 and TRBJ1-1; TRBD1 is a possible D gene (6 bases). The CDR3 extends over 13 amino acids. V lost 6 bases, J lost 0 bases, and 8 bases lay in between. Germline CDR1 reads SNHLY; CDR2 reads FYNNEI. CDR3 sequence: CASSGQLNTEAFF. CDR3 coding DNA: TGTGCCAGCAGCGGACAGCTGAACACTGAAGCTTTCTTT.

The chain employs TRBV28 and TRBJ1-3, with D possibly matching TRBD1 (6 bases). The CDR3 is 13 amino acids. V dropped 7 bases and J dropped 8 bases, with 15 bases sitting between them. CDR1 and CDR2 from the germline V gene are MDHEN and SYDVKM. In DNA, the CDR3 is TGTGCCAGCACTAACCCGGGGACATACACCATATATTTT. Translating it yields CASTNPGTYTIYF.

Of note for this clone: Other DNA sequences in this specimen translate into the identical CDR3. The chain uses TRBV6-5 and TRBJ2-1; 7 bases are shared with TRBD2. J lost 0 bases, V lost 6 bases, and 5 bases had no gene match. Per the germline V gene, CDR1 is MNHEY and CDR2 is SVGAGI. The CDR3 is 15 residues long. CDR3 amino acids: CASSLLASSYNEQFF. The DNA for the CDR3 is TGTGCCAGCAGCTTACTAGCGAGCTCCTACAATGAGCAGTTCTTC.

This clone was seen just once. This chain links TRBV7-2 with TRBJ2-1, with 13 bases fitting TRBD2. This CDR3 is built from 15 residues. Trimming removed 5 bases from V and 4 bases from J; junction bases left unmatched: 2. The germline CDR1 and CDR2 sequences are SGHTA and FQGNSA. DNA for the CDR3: TGTGCCAGCAGCCCACTAGCGGGAGGGTACAATGAGCAGTTCTTC. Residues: CASSPLAGGYNEQFF.

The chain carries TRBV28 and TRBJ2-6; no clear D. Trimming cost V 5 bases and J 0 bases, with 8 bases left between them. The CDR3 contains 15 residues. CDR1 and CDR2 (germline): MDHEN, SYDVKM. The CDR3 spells CASSPWHSGANVLTF. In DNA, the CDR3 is TGTGCCAGCAGTCCTTGGCACTCTGGGGCCAACGTCCTGACTTTC. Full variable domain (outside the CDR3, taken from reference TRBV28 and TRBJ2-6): DVKVTQSSRYLVKRTGEKVFLECVQDMDHENMFWYRQDPGLGLRLIYFSYDVKMKEKGDIPEGYSVSREKKERFSLILESASTNQTSMYLCASSPWHSGANVLTFGAGSRLTVL.

For the CDR3, the DNA is TGTGCCAGCTCACCTGCGGGGGGAGGGGCCCACAATGAGCAGTTCTTC. It yields the protein CASSPAGGGAHNEQFF. This chain joins TRBV18 and TRBJ2-1, with TRBD2 matching over 8 bases. Germline V gene sequence: CDR1 KGHSH, CDR2 LQKENI. V gave up 3 bases and J gave up 5 bases; unmatched junction bases: 9. The CDR3 totals 16 residues.

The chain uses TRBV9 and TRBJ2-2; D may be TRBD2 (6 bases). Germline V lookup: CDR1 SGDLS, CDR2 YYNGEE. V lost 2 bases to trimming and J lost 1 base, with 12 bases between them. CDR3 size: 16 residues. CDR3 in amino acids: CASSVGGSQNTGELFF. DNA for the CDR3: TGTGCCAGCAGCGTTGGAGGGAGTCAGAACACCGGGGAGCTGTTTTTT.

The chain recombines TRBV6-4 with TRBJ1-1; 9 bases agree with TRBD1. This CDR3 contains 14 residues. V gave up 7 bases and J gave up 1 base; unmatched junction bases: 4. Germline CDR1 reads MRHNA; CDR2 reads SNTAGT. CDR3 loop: CASKGDRANTEAFF. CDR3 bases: TGTGCCAGCAAAGGGGACAGGGCGAACACTGAAGCTTTCTTT.

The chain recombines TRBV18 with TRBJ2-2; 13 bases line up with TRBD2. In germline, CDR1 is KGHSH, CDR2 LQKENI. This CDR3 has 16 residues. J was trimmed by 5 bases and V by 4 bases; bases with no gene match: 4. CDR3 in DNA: TGTGCCAGCTCACAGGGGACTAGCGGGACAACCGGGGAGCTGTTTTTT. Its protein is CASSQGTSGTTGELFF.

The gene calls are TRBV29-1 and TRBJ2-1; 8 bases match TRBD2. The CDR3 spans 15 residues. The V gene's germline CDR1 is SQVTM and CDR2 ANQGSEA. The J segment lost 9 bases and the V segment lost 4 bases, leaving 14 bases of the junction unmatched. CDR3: CSVGPLAGSFGEQFF. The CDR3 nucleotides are TGCAGCGTTGGACCTTTAGCGGGATCCTTCGGTGAGCAGTTCTTC.

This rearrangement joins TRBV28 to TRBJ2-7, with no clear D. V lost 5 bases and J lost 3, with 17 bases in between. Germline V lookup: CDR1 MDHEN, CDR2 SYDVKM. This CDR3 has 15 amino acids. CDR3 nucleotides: TGTGCCAGCAGTCCCTCTCCGGAGACGAACTACGAGCAGTACTTC. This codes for CASSPSPETNYEQYF. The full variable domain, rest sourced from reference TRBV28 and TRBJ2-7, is DVKVTQSSRYLVKRTGEKVFLECVQDMDHENMFWYRQDPGLGLRLIYFSYDVKMKEKGDIPEGYSVSREKKERFSLILESASTNQTSMYLCASSPSPETNYEQYFGPGTRLTVT.

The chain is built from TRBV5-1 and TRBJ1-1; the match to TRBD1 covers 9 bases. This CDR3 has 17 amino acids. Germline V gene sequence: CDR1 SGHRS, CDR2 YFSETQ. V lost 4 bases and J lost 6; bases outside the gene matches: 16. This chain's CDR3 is CASSPPGTGTMMAEAFF. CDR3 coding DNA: TGCGCCAGCAGCCCGCCCGGGACAGGGACCATGATGGCTGAAGCTTTCTTT.